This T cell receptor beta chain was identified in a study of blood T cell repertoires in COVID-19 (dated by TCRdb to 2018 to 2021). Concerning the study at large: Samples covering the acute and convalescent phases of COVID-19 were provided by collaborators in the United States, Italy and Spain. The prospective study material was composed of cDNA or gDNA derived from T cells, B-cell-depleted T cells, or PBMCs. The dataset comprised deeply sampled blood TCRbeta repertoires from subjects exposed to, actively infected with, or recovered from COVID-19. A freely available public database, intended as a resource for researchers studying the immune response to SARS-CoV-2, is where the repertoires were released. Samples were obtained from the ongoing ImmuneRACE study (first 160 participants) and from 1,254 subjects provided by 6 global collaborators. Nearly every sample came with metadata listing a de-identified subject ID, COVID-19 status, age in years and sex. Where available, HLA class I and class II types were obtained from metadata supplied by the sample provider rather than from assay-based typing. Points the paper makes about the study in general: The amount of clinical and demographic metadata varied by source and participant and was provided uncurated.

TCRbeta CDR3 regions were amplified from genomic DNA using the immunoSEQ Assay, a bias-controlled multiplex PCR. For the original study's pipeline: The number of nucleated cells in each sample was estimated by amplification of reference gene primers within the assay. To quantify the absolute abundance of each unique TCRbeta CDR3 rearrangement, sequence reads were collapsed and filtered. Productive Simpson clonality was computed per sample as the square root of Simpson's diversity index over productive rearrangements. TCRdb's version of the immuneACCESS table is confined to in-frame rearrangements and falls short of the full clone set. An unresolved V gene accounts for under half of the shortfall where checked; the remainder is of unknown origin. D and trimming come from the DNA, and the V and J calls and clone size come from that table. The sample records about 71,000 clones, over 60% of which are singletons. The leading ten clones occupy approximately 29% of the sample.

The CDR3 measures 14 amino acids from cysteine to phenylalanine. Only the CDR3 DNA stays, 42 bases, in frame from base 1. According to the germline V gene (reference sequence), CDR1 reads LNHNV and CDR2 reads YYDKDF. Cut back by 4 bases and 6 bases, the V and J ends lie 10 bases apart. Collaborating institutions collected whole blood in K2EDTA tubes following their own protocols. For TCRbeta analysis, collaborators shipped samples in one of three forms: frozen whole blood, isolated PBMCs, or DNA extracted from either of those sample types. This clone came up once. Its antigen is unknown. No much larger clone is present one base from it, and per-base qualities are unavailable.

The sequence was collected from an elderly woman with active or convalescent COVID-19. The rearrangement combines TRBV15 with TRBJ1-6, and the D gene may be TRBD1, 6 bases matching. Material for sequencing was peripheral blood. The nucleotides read TGTGCCACCAGCAACAGGGAAGCTAATTCACCCCTCCACTTT. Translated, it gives CATSNREANSPLHF.